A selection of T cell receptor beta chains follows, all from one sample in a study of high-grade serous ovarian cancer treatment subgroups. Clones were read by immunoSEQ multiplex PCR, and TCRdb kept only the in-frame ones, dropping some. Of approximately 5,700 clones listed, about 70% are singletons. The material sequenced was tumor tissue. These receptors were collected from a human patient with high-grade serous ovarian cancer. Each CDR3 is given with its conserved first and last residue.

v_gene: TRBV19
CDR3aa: CASSRDRAMVGAEAFF

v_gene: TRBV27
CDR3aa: CASSSPGGATNEKLFF

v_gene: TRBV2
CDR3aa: CASKETGGVEQYF

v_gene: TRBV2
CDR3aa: CASSPDSNYGYTF

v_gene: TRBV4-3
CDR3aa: CASSQRGRGYNEQFF

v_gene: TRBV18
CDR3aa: CASSPQGSTEAFF

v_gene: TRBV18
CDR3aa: CASSPQVGDEQYF

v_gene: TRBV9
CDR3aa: CASSVGSVDPPTEAFF

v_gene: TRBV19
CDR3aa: CASMEDSNSPLHF

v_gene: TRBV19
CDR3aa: CASRNGQGFAGNTIYF

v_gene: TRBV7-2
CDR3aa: CASSLSTGITYEQYF

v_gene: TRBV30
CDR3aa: CAWSLQGGRNQPQHF

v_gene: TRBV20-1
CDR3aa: CSAEKLVAFF

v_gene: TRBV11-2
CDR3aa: CASSTTWTQYF

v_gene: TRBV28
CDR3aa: CASRGRDRSSYNSPLHF

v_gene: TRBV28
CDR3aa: CASSLSADYGYTF

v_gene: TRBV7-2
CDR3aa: CASSAQGVEQYF

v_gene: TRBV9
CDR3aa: CASSPRGGSETQYF

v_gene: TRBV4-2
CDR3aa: CASSQDKGQGPGALHF

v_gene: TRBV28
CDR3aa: CASRNRVTEAFF

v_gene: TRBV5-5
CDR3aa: CASSFGLAEETQYF

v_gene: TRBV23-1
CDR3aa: CASSHPDLTNYGYTF

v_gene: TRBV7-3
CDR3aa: CASSLAQGDTGELFF

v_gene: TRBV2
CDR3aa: CASSLSGTYEQYF

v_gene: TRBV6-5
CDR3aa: CASSYFGTDEKLFF

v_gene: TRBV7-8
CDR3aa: CASSYYPGLNSPLHF

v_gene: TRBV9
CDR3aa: CASSAHGGAGNTIYF

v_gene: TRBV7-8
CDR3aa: CASSQEGGPLHF

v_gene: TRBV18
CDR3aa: CASSPRNSQETQYF

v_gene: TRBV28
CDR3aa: CASRGLAETQYF

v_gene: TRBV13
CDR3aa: CASSPWDGTYEQYF

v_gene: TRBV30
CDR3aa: CAWSELKVNYGYTF

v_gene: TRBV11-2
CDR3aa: CASSPGRAGANVLTF

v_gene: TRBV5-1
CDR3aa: CASSRMTGGETQYF

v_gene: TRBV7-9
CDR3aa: CASSLTGNTEAFF

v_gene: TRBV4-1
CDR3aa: CASSQDTGSSYNEQFF

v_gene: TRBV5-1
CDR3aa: CASSLGQGSQPQHF

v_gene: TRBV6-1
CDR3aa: CASSEFQSYGYTF

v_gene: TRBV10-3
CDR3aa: CAISDTSYEQYF

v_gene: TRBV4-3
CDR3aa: CASSQLGITDTQYF

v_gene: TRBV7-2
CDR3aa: CASSLGGGSANYGYTF

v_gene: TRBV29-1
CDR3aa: CSVEQGSNIQYF

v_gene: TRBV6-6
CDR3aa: CASSYSPSEGGEQYF

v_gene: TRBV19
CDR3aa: CASSAGWKEKLFF

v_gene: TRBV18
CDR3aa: CASSPERSGNSPLHF